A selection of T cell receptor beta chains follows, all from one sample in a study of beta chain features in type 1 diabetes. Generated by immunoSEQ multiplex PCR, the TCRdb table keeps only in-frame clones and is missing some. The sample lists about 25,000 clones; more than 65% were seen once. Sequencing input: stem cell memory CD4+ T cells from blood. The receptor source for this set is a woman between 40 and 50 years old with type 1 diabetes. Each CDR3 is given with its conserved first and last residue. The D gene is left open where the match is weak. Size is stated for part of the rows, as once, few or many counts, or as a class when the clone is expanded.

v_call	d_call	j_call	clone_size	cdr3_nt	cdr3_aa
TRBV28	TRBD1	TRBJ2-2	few	TGTGCCAGCAGTTTAACACAGGGGGCGAGGGCTCCCACCGGGGAGCTGTTTTTT	CASSLTQGARAPTGELFF
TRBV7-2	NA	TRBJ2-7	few	TGTGCCAGCAGCTTAGCCTATAAGGAGCAGTACTTC	CASSLAYKEQYF
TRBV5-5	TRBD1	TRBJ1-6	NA	TGTGCCAGCAGCTTGGAGGGATGGGCGGGACAGGCTAATTCACCCCTCCACTTT	CASSLEGWAGQANSPLHF
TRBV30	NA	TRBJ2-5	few	TGTGCCTGGACCGCCAGCAGGGGTGAGACCCAGTACTTC	CAWTASRGETQYF
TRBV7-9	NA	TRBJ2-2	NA	TGTGCCAGCAGCCGTGGAGGAACCGGGGAGCTGTTTTTT	CASSRGGTGELFF
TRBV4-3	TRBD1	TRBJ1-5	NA	TGCGCCAGCAGCCCGGGACAGGGCACTCAGCCCCAGCATTTT	CASSPGQGTQPQHF
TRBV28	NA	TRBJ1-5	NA	TGTGCCGTCGGCCAAGGGCAGGGGACGAATCAGCCCCAGCATTTT	CAVGQGQGTNQPQHF
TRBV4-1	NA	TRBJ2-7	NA	TGCGCCAGCAGCCAAACAGTGAGATCTACCGAGCAGTACTTC	CASSQTVRSTEQYF
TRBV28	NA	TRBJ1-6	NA	TGTGCCAGCAGGTCTAACAGGGTTAATTCACCCCTCCACTTT	CASRSNRVNSPLHF
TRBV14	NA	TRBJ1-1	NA	TGTGCCAGCAGCCAAGATCCCCGGTTCAGGGCGAAGAACACTGAAGCTTTCTTT	CASSQDPRFRAKNTEAFF
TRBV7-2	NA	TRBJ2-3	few	TGTGCCAGCAGCTTTACAGGGATAGGAGATACGCAGTATTTT	CASSFTGIGDTQYF
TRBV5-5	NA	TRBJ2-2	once	TGTGCCAGCAGCTTGGATCCTTCGGGCACCGGGGAGCTGTTTTTT	CASSLDPSGTGELFF
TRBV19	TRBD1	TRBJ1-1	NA	TGTGCCAGTAGTACGACAGGGGTTGGCACTGAAGCTTTCTTT	CASSTTGVGTEAFF
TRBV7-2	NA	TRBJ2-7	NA	TGTGCCAGCAGCCTCGATGGACAGTACGAGCAGTACTTC	CASSLDGQYEQYF
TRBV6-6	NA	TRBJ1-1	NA	TGTGCCAGCAGTTACCGGGTGAACACTGAAGCTTTCTTT	CASSYRVNTEAFF
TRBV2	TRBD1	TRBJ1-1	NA	TGTGCCAGCAGTGGCGTCGGGACAGGGGGGACTGAAGCTTTCTTT	CASSGVGTGGTEAFF
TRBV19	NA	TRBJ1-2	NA	TGTGCCAGTATGTTCCGAGGGTTCTATGGCTACACCTTC	CASMFRGFYGYTF
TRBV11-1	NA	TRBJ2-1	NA	TGTGCCAGCAGCTTAGCCCATGGGGCGGGATTGAATGGCAATGAGCAGTTCTTC	CASSLAHGAGLNGNEQFF
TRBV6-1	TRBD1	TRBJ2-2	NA	TGTGCCAGCAGACAGGGGGCTCACACCGGGGAGCTGTTTTTT	CASRQGAHTGELFF
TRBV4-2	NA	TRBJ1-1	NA	TGTGCCAGCAGCCAAGACCGACGGGTGGGAGGAAACACTGAAGCTTTCTTT	CASSQDRRVGGNTEAFF
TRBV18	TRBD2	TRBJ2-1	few	TGTGCCAGCTCACCGTTAGCGGGGACTTACAATGAGCAGTTCTTC	CASSPLAGTYNEQFF
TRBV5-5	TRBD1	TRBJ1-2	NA	TGTGCCAGCAGCGATGGGGGACAGAGAAACTATGGCTACACCTTC	CASSDGGQRNYGYTF
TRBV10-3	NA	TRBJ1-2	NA	TGTGCCATCAGTGAAGCAGGGGCGGCGAACTATGGCTACACCTTC	CAISEAGAANYGYTF
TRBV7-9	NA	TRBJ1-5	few	TGTGCCAGCAGCTCCGTCCAGAATCAGCCCCAGCATTTT	CASSSVQNQPQHF
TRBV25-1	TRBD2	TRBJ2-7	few	TGTGCCAGCTCGACTAGCGGGAGCCTCTACGAGCAGTACTTC	CASSTSGSLYEQYF
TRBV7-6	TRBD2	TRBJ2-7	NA	TGTGCCAGCAGCGCCGGGACTAGTTCTTACGAGCAGTACTTC	CASSAGTSSYEQYF
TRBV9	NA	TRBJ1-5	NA	TGTGCCAGCAGCGTAGGCGTGAATAGCAATCAGCCCCAGCATTTT	CASSVGVNSNQPQHF
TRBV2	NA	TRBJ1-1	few	TGTGCCAGCAGTGCCCGTGGGGGGGCGAACACTGAAGCTTTCTTT	CASSARGGANTEAFF
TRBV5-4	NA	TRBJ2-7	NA	TGTGCCAGCGCCCCGGACTACCCCTACGAGCAGTACTTC	CASAPDYPYEQYF
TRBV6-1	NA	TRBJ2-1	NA	TGTGCCAGCAGTTTACGACTAGAAAGCAATGAGCAGTTCTTC	CASSLRLESNEQFF
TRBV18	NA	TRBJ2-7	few	TGTGCCAGCTCACCCGGAAGTACAGCTGCCTACGAGCAGTACTTC	CASSPGSTAAYEQYF
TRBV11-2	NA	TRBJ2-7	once	TGTGCCAGCAGCCCACGTTTCAGTGACTCCGAGCAGTACTTC	CASSPRFSDSEQYF
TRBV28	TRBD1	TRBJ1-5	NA	TGTGCCAGCACCCCAGGGACAGAGAATCAGCCCCAGCATTTT	CASTPGTENQPQHF
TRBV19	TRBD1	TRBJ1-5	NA	TGTGCCAGTAGGGATCGGGACAGGGGGCAGCCCCAGCATTTT	CASRDRDRGQPQHF
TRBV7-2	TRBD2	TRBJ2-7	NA	TGTGCCAGCAGCTCATCTAGCGGGAGCCCCTACGAGCAGTACTTC	CASSSSSGSPYEQYF
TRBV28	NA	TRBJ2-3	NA	TGTGCCAGCAGTTTGAGTGTTTCAGGGCGCGATACGCAGTATTTT	CASSLSVSGRDTQYF
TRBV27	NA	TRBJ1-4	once	TGTGCCAGCAGTTTACTTGGGGCGGATGAAAAACTGTTTTTT	CASSLLGADEKLFF
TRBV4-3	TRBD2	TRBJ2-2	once	TGCGCCAGCAGCCCAAATGGCGGGAGGGCCGGGGAGCTGTTTTTT	CASSPNGGRAGELFF
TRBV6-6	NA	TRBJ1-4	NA	TGTGCCAGCCTCCTTGGCGAGGGTGGAAAACTGTTTTTT	CASLLGEGGKLFF
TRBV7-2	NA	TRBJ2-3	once	TGTGCCAGCAGCTTCGGGGAGCGGGATACGCAGTATTTT	CASSFGERDTQYF
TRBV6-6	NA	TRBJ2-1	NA	TGTGCCAGCAGTCAAGAAAACAGGGTCCATGAGCAGTTCTTC	CASSQENRVHEQFF
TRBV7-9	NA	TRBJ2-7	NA	TGTGCCAGCAGCCAGCGAGCCTACGAGCAGTACTTC	CASSQRAYEQYF
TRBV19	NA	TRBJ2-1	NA	TGTGCCAGTAGTATCGGTTCGGGTCTCCGGTACAATGAGCAGTTCTTC	CASSIGSGLRYNEQFF
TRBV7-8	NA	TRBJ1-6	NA	TGTGCCAGCAGCTTAGCGGGCAGGGTCGATAATTCACCCCTCCACTTT	CASSLAGRVDNSPLHF
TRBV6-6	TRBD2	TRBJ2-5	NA	TGTGCCAGCAGGACTAGCGGTTCCCAAGAGACCCAGTACTTC	CASRTSGSQETQYF
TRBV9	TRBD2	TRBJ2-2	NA	TGTGCCAGCAGCGTAGGAGCGGGGGGTGGCACCGGGGAGCTGTTTTTT	CASSVGAGGGTGELFF
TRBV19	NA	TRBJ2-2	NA	TGTGCCAGTAACCCTACACGGGCCGGGGAGCTGTTTTTT	CASNPTRAGELFF
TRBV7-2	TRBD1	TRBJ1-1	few	TGTGCCAGCAGCTTAGAGGACAGGGAAGCTTTCTTT	CASSLEDREAFF
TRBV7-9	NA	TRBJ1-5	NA	TGTGCCAGCAGCTTGGGCGTCTTCAATCAGCCCCAGCATTTT	CASSLGVFNQPQHF
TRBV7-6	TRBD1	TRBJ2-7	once	TGTGCCAGCAGCCCTCGACAGGGAACCTACGAGCAGTACTTC	CASSPRQGTYEQYF
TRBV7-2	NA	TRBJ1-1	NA	TGTGCCAGCAGCCCCGGACAGAACACTGAAGCTTTCTTT	CASSPGQNTEAFF
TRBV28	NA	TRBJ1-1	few	TGTGCCAGCAGCTCCCCTCGGCGACAGGTGAACACTGAAGCTTTCTTT	CASSSPRRQVNTEAFF
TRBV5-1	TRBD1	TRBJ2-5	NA	TGCGCCAGCAGCTTGGCACAGGGGGCGGGGGAGACCCAGTACTTC	CASSLAQGAGETQYF
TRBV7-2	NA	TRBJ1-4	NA	TGTGCCAGCAGCTTACAGGGTTTTATTAATGAAAAACTGTTTTTT	CASSLQGFINEKLFF
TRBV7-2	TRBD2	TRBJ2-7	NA	TGTGCCAGCAGCTACCGACTAGCGGGGGGCCCCCACGAGCAGTACTTC	CASSYRLAGGPHEQYF
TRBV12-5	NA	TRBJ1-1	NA	TGTGCTAGTGGTTTGGTACGGGGGGGGAACACTGAAGCTTTCTTT	CASGLVRGGNTEAFF
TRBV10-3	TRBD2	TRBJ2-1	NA	TGTGCCATCAGTGAGTCCGTGATACTAGCGGGAGGCAGGGGGCAGTTCTTC	CAISESVILAGGRGQFF
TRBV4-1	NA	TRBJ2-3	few	TGCGCCAGCAGCCAAGAAGAAGCGATGACGCAGTATTTT	CASSQEEAMTQYF
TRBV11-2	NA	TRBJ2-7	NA	TGTGCCAGCAGCTTAGATGGGGGGGCTAACCTCGAGCAGTACTTC	CASSLDGGANLEQYF
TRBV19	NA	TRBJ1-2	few	TGTGCCAGCACCTCGTGGGGACACGAATACTATGGCTACACCTTC	CASTSWGHEYYGYTF